The rows below give T cell receptor beta chains drawn from one sample of a study of cytomegalovirus exposure and HLA in healthy donors. Profiled with immunoSEQ multiplex PCR; TCRdb holds only in-frame clones, not every one. The table includes around 300,000 clones, approximately 90% detected once. Sequences were obtained from PBMCs. The receptors here all came from a woman between 18 and 29 years old in good health and CMV-seronegative. The CDR3 runs from the conserved cysteine through the conserved F or W. The D gene is left open where the match is weak. Some rows mark clone size as missing; the rest say once, few, many or name a class of expanded clone.

J gene: TRBJ1-1; D gene: .; V gene: TRBV29-1; CDR3 length: 13; clone size: .; CDR3 DNA: TGCAGCGTTGTGTGGGGGGTCCCGACGGTAGCTTTCTTT; CDR3 protein: CSVVWGVPTVAFF
J gene: TRBJ2-2; D gene: .; V gene: TRBV9; CDR3 length: 18; clone size: .; CDR3 DNA: TGTGCCAGCAGCCCACCAACTTCGAAGGAGGGGAACACCGGGGAGCTGTTTTTT; CDR3 protein: CASSPPTSKEGNTGELFF
J gene: TRBJ2-2; D gene: .; V gene: TRBV15; CDR3 length: 16; clone size: once; CDR3 DNA: TGTGCCACCAGCAGAGGAGGAGGGGTTAACACCGGGGAGCTGTTTTTT; CDR3 protein: CATSRGGGVNTGELFF
J gene: TRBJ1-6; D gene: TRBD1; V gene: TRBV27; CDR3 length: 13; clone size: .; CDR3 DNA: TGTGCCAGCAGTTACAGGGGGGATTCACCCCTCCACTTT; CDR3 protein: CASSYRGDSPLHF
J gene: TRBJ1-2; D gene: .; V gene: TRBV2; CDR3 length: 13; clone size: few; CDR3 DNA: TGTGCCAGCAGTGCAGGGGAAACCTATGGCTACACCTTC; CDR3 protein: CASSAGETYGYTF
J gene: TRBJ2-7; D gene: .; V gene: TRBV7-9; CDR3 length: 12; clone size: once; CDR3 DNA: TGTGCCAGCAGCTGGAGTGAAGGCGAGCAGTACTTC; CDR3 protein: CASSWSEGEQYF
J gene: TRBJ2-2; D gene: TRBD2; V gene: TRBV9; CDR3 length: 16; clone size: .; CDR3 DNA: TGTGCCAGCAGCCTGGCGGGGGGCCGTAACACCGGGGAGCTGTTTTTT; CDR3 protein: CASSLAGGRNTGELFF
J gene: TRBJ1-2; D gene: .; V gene: TRBV6-1; CDR3 length: 14; clone size: .; CDR3 DNA: TGTGCCAGCAGTGAAGTAGTGGGGGCGCAGGTCTACACCTTC; CDR3 protein: CASSEVVGAQVYTF
J gene: TRBJ1-1; D gene: TRBD1; V gene: TRBV7-9; CDR3 length: 12; clone size: .; CDR3 DNA: TGTTCCAGCAGCCCCGGGACAGTCGAAGCTTTCTTT; CDR3 protein: CSSSPGTVEAFF
J gene: TRBJ2-7; D gene: TRBD2; V gene: TRBV19; CDR3 length: 14; clone size: .; CDR3 DNA: TGTGCCACCGCATGGACTAGCGGCTCCTACGAGCAGTACTTC; CDR3 protein: CATAWTSGSYEQYF
J gene: TRBJ1-1; D gene: TRBD1; V gene: TRBV5-4; CDR3 length: 20; clone size: .; CDR3 DNA: TGTGCCAGCAGCCGGGAAGGGAGACAGGGGATGGTTGTTGGGAACACTGAAGCTTTCTTT; CDR3 protein: CASSREGRQGMVVGNTEAFF
J gene: TRBJ2-2; D gene: .; V gene: TRBV5-4; CDR3 length: 16; clone size: .; CDR3 DNA: TGTGCCAGCAGCTTCCGCCAGCGTTCGAACACCGGGGAGCTGTTTTTT; CDR3 protein: CASSFRQRSNTGELFF
J gene: TRBJ2-7; D gene: .; V gene: TRBV27; CDR3 length: 16; clone size: .; CDR3 DNA: TGTGCCAGCAGTTTATGGGGGGGCGCCCACTACTACGAGCAGTACTTC; CDR3 protein: CASSLWGGAHYYEQYF
J gene: TRBJ2-5; D gene: .; V gene: TRBV2; CDR3 length: 15; clone size: .; CDR3 DNA: TGTGCCAGCAGTGGGGCGGGGCCGTACCAAGAGACCCAGTACTTC; CDR3 protein: CASSGAGPYQETQYF
J gene: TRBJ1-2; D gene: TRBD1; V gene: TRBV10-3; CDR3 length: 17; clone size: .; CDR3 DNA: TGTGCCATCTCAAACCCAGGGGGAGACACTTCACCCTATGGCTACACCTTC; CDR3 protein: CAISNPGGDTSPYGYTF
J gene: TRBJ2-3; D gene: .; V gene: TRBV11-2; CDR3 length: 13; clone size: .; CDR3 DNA: TGTGCCAGCAGCTCACAGGGATCGGATACGCAGTATTTT; CDR3 protein: CASSSQGSDTQYF
J gene: TRBJ1-2; D gene: .; V gene: TRBV11-2; CDR3 length: 14; clone size: .; CDR3 DNA: TGTGCCAGCAGCTTAGAAGGCAGGGTGGGCGGCTACACCTTC; CDR3 protein: CASSLEGRVGGYTF
J gene: TRBJ2-3; D gene: TRBD2; V gene: TRBV7-6; CDR3 length: 16; clone size: .; CDR3 DNA: TGTGCCAGCAGCGCCTGGACTAGCGGGGGGGAAGATACGCAGTATTTT; CDR3 protein: CASSAWTSGGEDTQYF
J gene: TRBJ2-1; D gene: .; V gene: TRBV30; CDR3 length: 15; clone size: .; CDR3 DNA: TGTGCCTGGAGTACTCCACGTCGTGAGTACAATGAGCAGTTCTTC; CDR3 protein: CAWSTPRREYNEQFF
J gene: TRBJ1-1; D gene: .; V gene: TRBV7-9; CDR3 length: 16; clone size: .; CDR3 DNA: TGTGCCAGCAGCCCTCGCCTGGGGGACATGAACACTGAAGCTTTCTTT; CDR3 protein: CASSPRLGDMNTEAFF
J gene: TRBJ2-7; D gene: .; V gene: TRBV6-6; CDR3 length: 14; clone size: .; CDR3 DNA: TGTGCCAGCAGTAGTTACGGAGGGTCTTACGAGCAGTACTTC; CDR3 protein: CASSSYGGSYEQYF
J gene: TRBJ2-7; D gene: TRBD2; V gene: TRBV18; CDR3 length: 14; clone size: .; CDR3 DNA: TGTGCCAGCTCAGGGACTAGCGGAATCTACGAGCAGTACTTC; CDR3 protein: CASSGTSGIYEQYF
J gene: TRBJ2-7; D gene: TRBD2; V gene: TRBV7-9; CDR3 length: 15; clone size: .; CDR3 DNA: TGTGCCAGCAGCTCGACTTCGGGGGGATCCTACGGGCAGTACTTC; CDR3 protein: CASSSTSGGSYGQYF
J gene: TRBJ1-5; D gene: TRBD1; V gene: TRBV7-8; CDR3 length: 15; clone size: .; CDR3 DNA: TGTGCCAGCAGCTTACAGGGGGCCGGAAATCAGCCCCAGCATTTT; CDR3 protein: CASSLQGAGNQPQHF
J gene: TRBJ1-5; D gene: .; V gene: TRBV6-5; CDR3 length: 15; clone size: .; CDR3 DNA: TGTGCCAGCAGTTACTCGGGGGGTAGCAATCAGCCCCAGCATTTT; CDR3 protein: CASSYSGGSNQPQHF
J gene: TRBJ1-4; D gene: .; V gene: TRBV4-1; CDR3 length: 18; clone size: .; CDR3 DNA: TGCGCCAGCAGCCAAGACTCCCCCTCGGGGACAACTAATGAAAAACTGTTTTTT; CDR3 protein: CASSQDSPSGTTNEKLFF
J gene: TRBJ2-3; D gene: TRBD2; V gene: TRBV7-3; CDR3 length: 17; clone size: .; CDR3 DNA: TGTGCCAGCAGCCCGCTAGCGGGGGGATCTAGCACAGATACGCAGTATTTT; CDR3 protein: CASSPLAGGSSTDTQYF
J gene: TRBJ2-7; D gene: .; V gene: TRBV6-5; CDR3 length: 13; clone size: .; CDR3 DNA: TGTGCCAGCAAACGAGGACAGTTCTACGAGCAGTACTTC; CDR3 protein: CASKRGQFYEQYF
J gene: TRBJ1-2; D gene: .; V gene: TRBV11-2; CDR3 length: 13; clone size: .; CDR3 DNA: TGTGCCAGCAGCTTAGGGGTCGGGAGTGGCTACACCTTC; CDR3 protein: CASSLGVGSGYTF
J gene: TRBJ2-7; D gene: TRBD2; V gene: TRBV2; CDR3 length: 15; clone size: once; CDR3 DNA: TGTGCCACCATGACTAGCGGGAAGTCCCTCTACGAGCAGTACTTC; CDR3 protein: CATMTSGKSLYEQYF
J gene: TRBJ2-5; D gene: TRBD1; V gene: TRBV27; CDR3 length: 17; clone size: .; CDR3 DNA: TGTGCCAGCAAACTCACCGGGACAGGGGAATACCAAGAGACCCAGTACTTC; CDR3 protein: CASKLTGTGEYQETQYF
J gene: TRBJ2-3; D gene: TRBD1; V gene: TRBV13; CDR3 length: 12; clone size: once; CDR3 DNA: TGTGCCAGCAGGCAGGGGGCAGATACGCAGTATTTT; CDR3 protein: CASRQGADTQYF
J gene: TRBJ1-5; D gene: .; V gene: TRBV15; CDR3 length: 16; clone size: .; CDR3 DNA: TGTGCCACCAGCTCCCGTACAGGGTTAGTAAATCAGCCCCAGCATTTT; CDR3 protein: CATSSRTGLVNQPQHF
J gene: TRBJ2-7; D gene: TRBD2; V gene: TRBV27; CDR3 length: 15; clone size: .; CDR3 DNA: TGTGCCAGCAGTTTATTTAGCGGGGTCTCCTACGAGCAGTACTTC; CDR3 protein: CASSLFSGVSYEQYF
J gene: TRBJ1-5; D gene: TRBD1; V gene: TRBV7-2; CDR3 length: 14; clone size: .; CDR3 DNA: TGTGCCAGCAGCTCCGGACAGGGGACCCAGCCCCAGCATTTT; CDR3 protein: CASSSGQGTQPQHF
J gene: TRBJ2-5; D gene: .; V gene: TRBV29-1; CDR3 length: 13; clone size: .; CDR3 DNA: TGCAGCGCCGACACCTCCAATAGGGAGACCCAGTACTTC; CDR3 protein: CSADTSNRETQYF
J gene: TRBJ1-1; D gene: .; V gene: TRBV10-1; CDR3 length: 13; clone size: .; CDR3 DNA: TGCGCCAGCAACGATGGCATGAACACTGAAGCTTTCTTT; CDR3 protein: CASNDGMNTEAFF
J gene: TRBJ2-7; D gene: TRBD2; V gene: TRBV29-1; CDR3 length: 13; clone size: .; CDR3 DNA: TGCAGCGTTGCCGGGGGGGAGACCTACGAGCAGTACTTC; CDR3 protein: CSVAGGETYEQYF
J gene: TRBJ2-7; D gene: .; V gene: TRBV7-8; CDR3 length: 13; clone size: once; CDR3 DNA: TGTGCCAGCAGCTTTACGACAGGCTACGAGCAGTACTTC; CDR3 protein: CASSFTTGYEQYF
J gene: TRBJ2-6; D gene: .; V gene: TRBV18; CDR3 length: 15; clone size: .; CDR3 DNA: TGTGCCAGCTCACCACGACAGTCTGGGGCCAACGTCCTGACTTTC; CDR3 protein: CASSPRQSGANVLTF
J gene: TRBJ2-1; D gene: TRBD1; V gene: TRBV7-7; CDR3 length: 15; clone size: .; CDR3 DNA: TGTGCCAGCAGCCCGGGACAGACTATCTACAATGAGCAGTTCTTC; CDR3 protein: CASSPGQTIYNEQFF
J gene: TRBJ2-1; D gene: TRBD2; V gene: TRBV5-1; CDR3 length: 15; clone size: .; CDR3 DNA: TGCGCCAGCAGCTTCGGGACTAGCGGGTCAGATGAGCAGTTCTTC; CDR3 protein: CASSFGTSGSDEQFF
J gene: TRBJ1-1; D gene: .; V gene: TRBV14; CDR3 length: 14; clone size: few; CDR3 DNA: TGTGCCAGCAGCCAAGCCCTCAGGGGCACTGAAGCTTTCTTT; CDR3 protein: CASSQALRGTEAFF
J gene: TRBJ2-5; D gene: TRBD2; V gene: TRBV11-2; CDR3 length: 15; clone size: once; CDR3 DNA: TGTGCCAGCAGTAGCGTCGGACTAGCGACTGAGACCCAGTACTTC; CDR3 protein: CASSSVGLATETQYF
J gene: TRBJ1-2; D gene: TRBD1; V gene: TRBV7-7; CDR3 length: 16; clone size: .; CDR3 DNA: TGTGCCAGTCACAGGGGGAATTTCTGCCCTGCCTATGGCTACACCTTC; CDR3 protein: CASHRGNFCPAYGYTF
J gene: TRBJ2-3; D gene: TRBD1; V gene: TRBV11-2; CDR3 length: 17; clone size: .; CDR3 DNA: TGTGCCAGCAGACACCCCGTGACAGGGGATCGCACAGATACGCAGTATTTT; CDR3 protein: CASRHPVTGDRTDTQYF
J gene: TRBJ1-2; D gene: TRBD1; V gene: TRBV9; CDR3 length: 16; clone size: .; CDR3 DNA: TGTGCCAGCAGCGGAGAGGGGGGACAGGTTAACTATGGCTACACCTTC; CDR3 protein: CASSGEGGQVNYGYTF
J gene: TRBJ2-1; D gene: .; V gene: TRBV5-6; CDR3 length: 13; clone size: .; CDR3 DNA: TGTGCCAGCAGCTTGGGGGCTTACAATGAGCAGTTCTTC; CDR3 protein: CASSLGAYNEQFF